The next 20 T cell receptor beta chains were all read from a single sample in a study of T cells in localized non-small cell lung cancer. Method: immunoSEQ multiplex PCR; TCRdb's copy keeps in-frame clones and lacks some. The data hold some 13,000 clones, with roughly 86% observed a single time. Material: peripheral blood, obtained before any cancer treatment. These receptor sequences come from a male donor older than 55 with stage III lung adenocarcinoma.

This rearrangement joins TRBV28 to TRBJ2-4; D is perhaps TRBD1 or TRBD2 (5 bases each). V lost 7 bases, J lost 0 bases, and 13 bases lay in between. CDR3 length equals 15 residues. Germline CDR1 reads MDHEN; CDR2 reads SYDVKM. CDR3 sequence (DNA): TGTGCCAGCAAGGGGTGGGGGTTAGCCAAAAACATTCAGTACTTC. Its protein is CASKGWGLAKNIQYF.

The chain uses TRBV2 and TRBJ1-6; unclear D gene. CDR3 length equals 13 residues. Germline V gene data show CDR1 as SNHLY and CDR2 as FYNNEI. The germline V and J ends were trimmed by 4 bases and 10 bases, with 11 bases remaining between them. The chain's CDR3 is CASSGSISSPLHF. CDR3 bases: TGTGCCAGCAGTGGATCCATATCCTCACCCCTCCACTTT.

The rearrangement joins TRBV13 to TRBJ1-1; D remains ambiguous. The CDR3 has 15 amino acids. V lost 0 bases, J lost 10 bases, and 18 bases lay in between. Germline V gene data show CDR1 as PRHDT and CDR2 as FYEKMQ (reference sequence). CDR3 region: CASSLGRPLTSGAFF. CDR3 in DNA: TGTGCCAGCAGCTTAGGACGGCCACTTACCTCGGGAGCTTTCTTT. Full variable domain (outside the CDR3, taken from reference TRBV13 and TRBJ1-1): AAGVIQSPRHLIKEKRETATLKCYPIPRHDTVYWYQQGPGQDPQFLISFYEKMQSDKGSIPDRFSAQQFSDYHSELNMSSLELGDSALYFCASSLGRPLTSGAFFGQGTRLTVV.

DNA of the CDR3: TGTGCCAGCAGCTTAGGCTGGGGGGAAGAGACCCAGTACTTC. This codes for CASSLGWGEETQYF. This rearrangement joins TRBV13 to TRBJ2-5; a weak D match, TRBD2 (6 bases). The V end was cut by 0 bases, the J end by 3 bases, with 8 bases between. CDR1 PRHDT and CDR2 FYEKMQ come from the germline V gene (reference sequence). CDR3 length equals 14 residues.

This clone was found once. This chain uses TRBV5-1 with TRBJ2-7; 8 bases fit TRBD1. Germline CDR1 reads SGHRS; CDR2 reads YFSETQ. The V and J ends lost 4 bases and 3 bases, in that order; junction bases with no gene match: 9. This CDR3 has 15 amino acids. The CDR3 DNA follows: TGCGCCAGCAGCACCGACAGGGGACAAGACTACGAGCAGTACTTC. It translates to CASSTDRGQDYEQYF. Using reference TRBV5-1 and TRBJ2-7 for the parts outside the CDR3, the full variable domain is KAGVTQTPRYLIKTRGQQVTLSCSPISGHRSVSWYQQTPGQGLQFLFEYFSETQRNKGNFPGRFSGRQFSNSRSEMNVSTLELGDSALYLCASSTDRGQDYEQYFGPGTRLTVT.

The V and J genes are TRBV6-1 and TRBJ2-7; perhaps TRBD1 as D (5 bases). Trimming cost V 1 base and J 2 bases, with 12 bases left between them. This CDR3 has 15 amino acids. CDR1 MNHNS and CDR2 SASEGT come from the germline V gene. Here the CDR3 DNA reads TGTGCCAGCAGTGAAGGCCGGACACTACCCTACGAGCAGTACTTC. Translated: CASSEGRTLPYEQYF.

This chain connects TRBV7-8 to TRBJ2-2, with D perhaps being TRBD1 or TRBD2 (5 bases each). With 3 bases removed from V and 4 bases from J, the gap between germline ends came to 12 bases. The germline V gene encodes CDR1 SGHVS and CDR2 FQNEAQ. The CDR3 length is 15 residues. The CDR3 loop is CASSLRGMGTGELFF. CDR3 sequence (DNA): TGTGCCAGCAGCTTGAGGGGAATGGGCACCGGGGAGCTGTTTTTT.

This chain links TRBV4-1 with TRBJ2-7; weak D call: TRBD2 (5 bases). This CDR3 has 14 residues. V was cut by 1 base and J by 2 bases, with 9 bases left in between. From germline, CDR1 is MGHRA and CDR2 YSYEKL. CDR3: CASSQAGNTYEQYF. CDR3 DNA sequence: TGCGCCAGCAGCCAAGCGGGGAACACCTACGAGCAGTACTTC.

This clone was seen once. V gene TRBV6-1 combines with J gene TRBJ2-3; D is ambiguous. CDR1 and CDR2 from the germline V gene are MNHNS and SASEGT. V was cut by 1 base and J by 5 bases, with 7 bases left in between. CDR3 length: 13 amino acids. CDR3 protein: CASSEGARDTQYF. The CDR3 bases are TGTGCCAGCAGTGAAGGGGCGAGAGATACGCAGTATTTT.

The sample holds one count of this clone. The genes are TRBV30 and TRBJ2-2; 7 positions match TRBD2. The CDR3 contains 13 residues. V shed 2 bases and J 6 bases; nucleotides not matched to a gene: 3. Germline CDR1 reads GTSNPN; CDR2 reads SVGIG (reference sequence). The CDR3 DNA sequence: TGTGCCTGGAGTCGGGGGAGGGCCGGGGAGCTGTTTTTT. As protein: CAWSRGRAGELFF.

This clone is a singleton in its sample. The chain couples TRBV6-1 to TRBJ2-3; no reliable D call. The V end was cut by 6 bases, the J end by 5 bases, with 9 bases between. This CDR3 contains 12 residues. The germline V gene has CDR1 MNHNS and CDR2 SASEGT. CDR3 coding DNA: TGTGCCAGCAGATTTAGAGGAGATACGCAGTATTTT. It specifies CASRFRGDTQYF.

The rearrangement links TRBV16 to TRBJ1-5, with 9 bases that match TRBD1. CDR1 is KGHSY and CDR2 is FQNENV in the germline V gene. V lost 2 bases, J lost 2 bases, and 7 bases stayed unmatched. The CDR3 has 17 amino acids. The CDR3 spells CASSQRTGGRGNQPQHF. The DNA for the CDR3 is TGTGCCAGCAGCCAAAGAACAGGGGGCCGAGGCAATCAGCCCCAGCATTTT. The full variable domain, its missing parts supplied by reference TRBV16 and TRBJ1-5, is GEEVAQTPKHLVRGEGQKAKLYCAPIKGHSYVFWYQQVLKNEFKFLISFQNENVFDETGMPKERFSAKCLPNSPCSLEIQATKLEDSAVYFCASSQRTGGRGNQPQHFGDGTRLSIL.

This chain connects TRBV10-2 to TRBJ1-2; D gene unclear. Germline V gene lookup returns CDR1 WSHSY and CDR2 SAAADI. The V gene lost 7 bases and the J gene lost 4 bases, with 16 bases spanning the gap. This CDR3 has 14 amino acids. The DNA of the CDR3 is TGCGCCAGCACCTCCTCGGGCAGCCCCTATGGCTACACCTTC. Translated: CASTSSGSPYGYTF.

V gene TRBV28 combines with J gene TRBJ1-4, with 9 bases aligning to TRBD1. The V segment lost 3 bases and the J segment 11 bases; nucleotides outside the gene matches: 10. Germline V gene sequence: CDR1 MDHEN, CDR2 SYDVKM. The CDR3 loop spans 15 amino acids. The CDR3 sequence is CASSLRTGDQRKLFF. For the CDR3, the DNA is TGTGCCAGCAGTTTGCGGACAGGGGATCAGAGGAAACTGTTTTTT.

The chain carries TRBV19 and TRBJ1-4, with D uncertain. Germline assignment: CDR1 LNHDA and CDR2 SQIVND (reference sequence). The CDR3 sequence is 14 residues long. Trimming removed 10 bases at V and 0 bases at J, with 12 bases between. DNA for the CDR3: TGTGCCAACCAACCTGACCCAACTAATGAAAAACTGTTTTTT. It translates to CANQPDPTNEKLFF.

The V call is TRBV2, the J call TRBJ1-6; no reliable D call. Looked up from germline, CDR1 is SNHLY and CDR2 is FYNNEI. The CDR3 consists of 13 residues. V was clipped by 2 bases and J by 5 bases, with 4 bases between them. CDR3: CASSEQDNSPLHF. The DNA of the CDR3 is TGTGCCAGCAGTGAACAAGATAATTCACCCCTCCACTTT. Supplemented by reference TRBV2 and TRBJ1-6, the full variable domain reads EPEVTQTPSHQVTQMGQEVILRCVPISNHLYFYWYRQILGQKVEFLVSFYNNEISEKSEIFDDQFSVERPDGSNFTLKIRSTKLEDSAMYFCASSEQDNSPLHFGNGTRLTVT.

The chain joins TRBV7-9 to TRBJ1-3, with a possible D match to TRBD1 (6 bases). Trimming left V 11 bases short and J 4 bases short, with 18 bases between. Germline CDR1 and CDR2: SEHNR and FQNEAQ (reference sequence). This CDR3 region has 14 residues. The CDR3 region is CAAGRGGPGNTIYF. In nucleotides, the CDR3 is TGTGCCGCCGGAAGGGGGGGTCCGGGAAACACCATATATTTT. Together with reference TRBV7-9 and TRBJ1-3, the CDR3 gives the full variable domain: DTGVSQNPRHKITKRGQNVTFRCDPISEHNRLYWYRQTLGQGPEFLTYFQNEAQLEKSRLLSDRFSAERPKGSFSTLEIQRTEQGDSAMYLCAAGRGGPGNTIYFGEGSWLTVV.

This chain links TRBV2 with TRBJ1-1; D is unresolved. The CDR3 totals 13 residues. From germline, CDR1 is SNHLY and CDR2 FYNNEI. The V end was cut by 3 bases, the J end by 5 bases, with 10 bases between. CDR3 nucleotides: TGTGCCAGCAGTGATGGCCGGCGGACTGAAGCTTTCTTT. Translated, it gives CASSDGRRTEAFF.

The V call is TRBV6-5, the J call TRBJ1-1, with TRBD1 matching 8 bases. This CDR3 has 16 amino acids. J lost 0 bases, V lost 2 bases, and 5 bases had no gene match. The germline gives CDR1 MNHEY, CDR2 SVGAGI. CDR3 residues: CASSYRAGGVNTEAFF. The CDR3 DNA is TGTGCCAGCAGTTACCGGGCAGGGGGCGTGAACACTGAAGCTTTCTTT.

V and J are TRBV19 and TRBJ2-5; 7 bases fit TRBD1. Per germline, CDR1 LNHDA and CDR2 SQIVND (reference sequence). There are 15 residues in the CDR3. With V trimmed by 4 bases and J by 1 base, 6 bases remained unmatched. CDR3 region: CASSTEGQPQETQYF. In DNA, the CDR3 is TGTGCCAGTAGTACCGAGGGACAGCCCCAAGAGACCCAGTACTTC. Full variable domain (rest looked up from reference TRBV19 and TRBJ2-5): DGGITQSPKYLFRKEGQNVTLSCEQNLNHDAMYWYRQDPGQGLRLIYYSQIVNDFQKGDIAEGYSVSREKKESFPLTVTSAQKNPTAFYLCASSTEGQPQETQYFGPGTRLLVL.